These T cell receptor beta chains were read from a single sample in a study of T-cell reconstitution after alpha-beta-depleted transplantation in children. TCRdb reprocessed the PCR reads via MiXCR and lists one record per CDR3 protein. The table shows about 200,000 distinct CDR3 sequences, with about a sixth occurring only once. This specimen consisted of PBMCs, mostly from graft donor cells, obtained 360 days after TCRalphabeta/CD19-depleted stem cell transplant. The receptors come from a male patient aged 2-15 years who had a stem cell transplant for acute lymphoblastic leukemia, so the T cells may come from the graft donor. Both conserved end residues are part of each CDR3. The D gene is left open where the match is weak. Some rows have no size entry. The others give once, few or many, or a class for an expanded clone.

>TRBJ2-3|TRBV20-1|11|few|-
CSASGPDTQYF
TGCAGTGCTAGTGGCCCAGATACGCAGTATTTT
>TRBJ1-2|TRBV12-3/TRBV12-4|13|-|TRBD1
CASNGQGHDGYTF
TGTGCCAGCAACGGACAGGGACACGATGGCTACACCTTC
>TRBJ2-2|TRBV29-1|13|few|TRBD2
CSVPGLVLGELFF
TGCAGCGTTCCGGGACTAGTTCTTGGGGAGCTGTTTTTT
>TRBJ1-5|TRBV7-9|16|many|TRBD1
CASSSDRDESNQPQHF
TGTGCCAGCAGTTCGGACAGGGACGAAAGCAATCAGCCCCAGCATTTT
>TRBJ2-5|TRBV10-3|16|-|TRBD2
CAISESSGRAGETQYF
TGTGCCATCAGTGAGTCGAGCGGGAGGGCCGGAGAGACCCAGTACTTC
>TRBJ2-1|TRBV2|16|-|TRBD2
CASSPRASGIYNEQFF
TGTGCCAGCAGCCCCCGGGCTAGCGGGATCTACAATGAGCAGTTCTTC
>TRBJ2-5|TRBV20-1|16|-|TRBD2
CSARGIAGGSKETQYF
TGCAGTGCTAGAGGGATAGCGGGGGGTTCCAAAGAGACCCAGTACTTC
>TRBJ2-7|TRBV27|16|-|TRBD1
CASSPSTGDKAYEQYF
TGTGCCAGCAGTCCCAGTACAGGGGATAAGGCCTACGAGCAGTACTTC
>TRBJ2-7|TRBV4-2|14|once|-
CASSPDRKPHEQYF
TGTGCCAGCAGCCCGGACAGAAAGCCGCACGAGCAGTACTTC
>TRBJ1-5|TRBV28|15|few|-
CASSFFGSRNQPQHF
TGTGCCAGCAGTTTTTTTGGGTCACGCAATCAGCCCCAGCATTTT
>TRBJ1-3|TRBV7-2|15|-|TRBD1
CASSPRQGTGNTIYF
TGTGCCAGCAGCCCCAGACAGGGAACTGGAAACACCATATATTTT
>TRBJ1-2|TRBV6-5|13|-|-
CASSYRGFEGYTF
TGTGCCAGCAGTTATAGGGGTTTCGAAGGCTACACCTTC
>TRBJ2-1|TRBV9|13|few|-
CASSVVGDNEQFF
TGTGCCAGCAGCGTAGTGGGTGACAATGAGCAGTTCTTC
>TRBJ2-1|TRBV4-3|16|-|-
CASSQDGRSSYNEQFF
TGCGCCAGCAGCCAAGACGGGCGGAGCTCCTACAATGAGCAGTTCTTC
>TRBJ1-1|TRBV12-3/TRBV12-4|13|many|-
CASSFGRNTEAFF
TGTGCCAGCAGTTTTGGTAGGAACACTGAAGCTTTCTTT
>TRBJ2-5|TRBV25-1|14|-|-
CASSNGGPRETQYF
TGTGCCAGCAGCAACGGGGGGCCGAGGGAGACCCAGTACTTC
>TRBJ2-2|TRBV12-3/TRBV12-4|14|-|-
CASSSRPGAGELFF
TGTGCCAGCAGTAGCCGACCTGGGGCCGGGGAGCTGTTTTTT
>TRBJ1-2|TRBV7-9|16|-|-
CASRTVQGRENYGYTF
TGTGCCAGCAGAACGGTCCAGGGGAGAGAAAACTATGGCTACACCTTC
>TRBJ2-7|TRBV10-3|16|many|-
CAISDEDESGSYEQYF
TGTGCCATCAGTGATGAGGACGAAAGCGGCTCCTACGAGCAGTACTTC
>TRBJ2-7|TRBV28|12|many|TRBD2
CASSLTETSTYF
TGTGCCAGCAGTTTGACAGAGACTAGCACGTACTTC
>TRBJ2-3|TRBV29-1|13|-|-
CSTRFGGTDTQYF
TGCAGCACCCGGTTCGGCGGCACAGATACGCAGTATTTT
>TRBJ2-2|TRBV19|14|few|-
CARSWAGNTGELFF
TGTGCCAGGAGTTGGGCGGGGAACACCGGGGAGCTGTTTTTT
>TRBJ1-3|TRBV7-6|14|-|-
CASSLTGPGNTIYF
TGTGCCAGCAGCTTAACTGGGCCTGGAAACACCATATATTTT
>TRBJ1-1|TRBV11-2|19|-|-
CASSLVSLRTRNTNTEAFF
TGTGCCAGCAGCTTAGTCTCTTTAAGGACTAGGAACACGAACACTGAAGCTTTCTTT
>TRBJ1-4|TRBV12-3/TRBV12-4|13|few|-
CASSPTRQEKLFF
TGTGCCAGCAGTCCCACTCGACAGGAAAAACTGTTTTTT
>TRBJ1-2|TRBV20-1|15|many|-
CSATVGLSGLDAYTF
TGCAGTGCTACTGTCGGGCTCAGCGGGCTAGACGCCTACACCTTC
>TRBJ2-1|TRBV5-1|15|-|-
CASSLIGQGGNEQFF
TGCGCCAGCAGCTTGATTGGGCAGGGTGGGAATGAGCAGTTCTTC
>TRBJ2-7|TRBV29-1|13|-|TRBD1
CSAKGRQGYEQYF
TGCAGCGCGAAGGGAAGACAGGGCTACGAGCAGTACTTC
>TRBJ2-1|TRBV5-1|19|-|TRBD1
CASSSRQGARWEHPNEQFF
TGCGCCAGCAGCTCTAGACAGGGGGCGAGATGGGAGCACCCCAACGAGCAGTTCTTC
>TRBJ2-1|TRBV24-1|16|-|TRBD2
CATSGTSGGAINEQFF
TGTGCCACCAGTGGCACTAGCGGGGGGGCTATAAATGAGCAGTTCTTC
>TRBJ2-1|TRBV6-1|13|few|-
CASSPRAYNEQFF
TGTGCCAGCAGCCCACGCGCCTACAATGAGCAGTTCTTC
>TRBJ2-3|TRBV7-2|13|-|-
CASTAGAEDTQYF
TGTGCCAGCACCGCCGGAGCGGAAGATACGCAGTATTTT
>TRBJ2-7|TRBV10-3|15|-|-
CAISEEGTITYEQYF
TGTGCCATCAGTGAGGAAGGAACCATAACCTACGAGCAGTACTTC
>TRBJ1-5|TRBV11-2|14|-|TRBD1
CASSFDRGNQPQHF
TGTGCCAGCAGCTTCGACAGGGGCAATCAGCCCCAGCATTTT
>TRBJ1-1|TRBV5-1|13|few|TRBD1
CASSFGQGNEAFF
TGCGCCAGCAGCTTCGGACAGGGCAATGAAGCTTTCTTT
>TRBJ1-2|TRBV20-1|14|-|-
CSARDTGGPYGYTF
TGCAGTGCTAGAGATACAGGTGGGCCCTATGGCTACACCTTC
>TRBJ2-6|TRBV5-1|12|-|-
CATSGGTNVLTF
TGCGCCACCTCTGGGGGAACCAACGTCCTGACTTTC
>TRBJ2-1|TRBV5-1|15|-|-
CASSLGDGPYNEQFF
TGCGCCAGCAGCTTGGGGGACGGCCCGTACAATGAGCAGTTCTTC
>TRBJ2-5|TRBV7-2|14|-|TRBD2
CASGGRGTQETQYF
TGTGCCAGCGGTGGGCGGGGGACCCAAGAGACCCAGTACTTC
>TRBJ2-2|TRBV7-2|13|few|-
CASSYPGTGELFF
TGTGCCAGCAGCTACCCCGGCACCGGGGAGCTGTTTTTT
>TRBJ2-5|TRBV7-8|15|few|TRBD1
CASSFGTGRGETQYF
TGTGCCAGCAGTTTTGGGACAGGACGGGGAGAGACCCAGTACTTC
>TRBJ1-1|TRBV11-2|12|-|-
CASSLDEGEAFF
TGTGCCAGCAGCTTAGATGAGGGTGAAGCTTTCTTT
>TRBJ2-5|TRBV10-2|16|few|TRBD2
CASSGFSGGARETQYF
TGCGCCAGCAGTGGTTTTAGCGGGGGGGCCCGAGAGACCCAGTACTTC
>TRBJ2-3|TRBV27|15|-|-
CASSAWGGGTDTQYF
TGTGCCAGCAGTGCCTGGGGAGGTGGCACAGATACGCAGTATTTT
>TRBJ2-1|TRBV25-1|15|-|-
CASSGSRGPWNEQFF
TGTGCCAGCAGTGGATCGAGAGGGCCTTGGAATGAGCAGTTCTTC
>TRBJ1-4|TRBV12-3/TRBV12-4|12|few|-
CASSLFPVVLFF
TGTGCCAGCAGTTTATTTCCAGTGGTCCTGTTTTTT
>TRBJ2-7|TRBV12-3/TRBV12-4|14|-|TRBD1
CASSLRQGAKEQYF
TGTGCCAGCAGTCTAAGACAGGGGGCTAAAGAGCAGTACTTC
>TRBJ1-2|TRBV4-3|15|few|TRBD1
CASSQNRQGIDGYTF
TGCGCCAGCAGCCAAAACAGACAGGGGATCGATGGCTACACCTTC